These T cell receptor beta chains were read from a single sample in a study of blood T cells in healthy people across ages. TCRdb re-derived calls from the 5' RACE reads in MiXCR, one entry per CDR3 protein. The table includes around 1,900,000 distinct CDR3 sequences, around 42% detected once. The sample taken for sequencing was blood. The receptors originated from a human donor in good health. CDR3s leave out the opening cysteine and the closing phenylalanine or tryptophan. A D gene is named only where the DNA matches it firmly.

j_gene: TRBJ2-1; d_gene: .; len: 12; v_gene: TRBV7-3; CDR3aa: ARNPFRKYNEQF
j_gene: TRBJ2-5; d_gene: TRBD1; len: 14; v_gene: TRBV7-3; CDR3aa: ASSLTSQGAFHGQY
j_gene: TRBJ1-1; d_gene: .; len: 12; v_gene: TRBV7-9; CDR3aa: ASNRRAAVSEAF
j_gene: TRBJ1-2; d_gene: .; len: 13; v_gene: TRBV28; CDR3aa: ASSFRGLGNYGYT
j_gene: TRBJ2-1; d_gene: TRBD2; len: 13; v_gene: TRBV27; CDR3aa: ASSPSSGVYNEQF
j_gene: TRBJ2-3; d_gene: .; len: 13; v_gene: TRBV5-1; CDR3aa: ASSWTLIPTDTQY
j_gene: TRBJ2-6; d_gene: .; len: 15; v_gene: TRBV4-1; CDR3aa: ASSVQPPDTGANVLT
j_gene: TRBJ2-1; d_gene: TRBD1; len: 13; v_gene: TRBV6-2/TRBV6-3; CDR3aa: ASSYHGQGYNEQF
j_gene: TRBJ2-1; d_gene: TRBD2; len: 16; v_gene: TRBV7-9; CDR3aa: ASSLWLAGGGSYNEQF
j_gene: TRBJ2-7; d_gene: .; len: 14; v_gene: TRBV14; CDR3aa: ASSPPPGDVTYEQY
j_gene: TRBJ2-5; d_gene: TRBD2; len: 14; v_gene: TRBV9; CDR3aa: ASSVGSGGADETQY
j_gene: TRBJ2-1; d_gene: .; len: 14; v_gene: TRBV18; CDR3aa: ASSPSTGQPYNEQF
j_gene: TRBJ2-5; d_gene: .; len: 14; v_gene: TRBV4-1; CDR3aa: ASSQGYSLAQETQY
j_gene: .; d_gene: .; len: 11; v_gene: TRBV25-1; CDR3aa: ASSEFGTYEQY
j_gene: TRBJ2-7; d_gene: TRBD2; len: 12; v_gene: TRBV6-5; CDR3aa: ASTPTSGTHEQY
j_gene: TRBJ2-3; d_gene: .; len: 12; v_gene: TRBV9; CDR3aa: ASSVDGRTDTQY
j_gene: TRBJ2-7; d_gene: .; len: 12; v_gene: TRBV5-1; CDR3aa: ASSLRLNGYEQY
j_gene: TRBJ1-1; d_gene: .; len: 14; v_gene: TRBV14; CDR3aa: ASSQGGRSFGTEAF
j_gene: TRBJ1-2; d_gene: .; len: 11; v_gene: TRBV12-3/TRBV12-4; CDR3aa: ASSSGPGHGYT
j_gene: TRBJ1-5; d_gene: .; len: 13; v_gene: TRBV5-8; CDR3aa: ASSLWTVQNQPQH
j_gene: .; d_gene: .; len: 10; v_gene: TRBV28; CDR3aa: ASSFRVIEQY
j_gene: TRBJ1-2; d_gene: .; len: 13; v_gene: TRBV7-2; CDR3aa: ASSTGAGPWVGYT
j_gene: TRBJ2-1; d_gene: .; len: 14; v_gene: TRBV9; CDR3aa: ASSFSKTPSYNEQF
j_gene: TRBJ1-1; d_gene: .; len: 10; v_gene: TRBV7-9; CDR3aa: ASSFPYTEAF
j_gene: TRBJ1-4; d_gene: TRBD1; len: 11; v_gene: TRBV29-1; CDR3aa: SVGTVPHEKLF
j_gene: TRBJ2-7; d_gene: .; len: 12; v_gene: TRBV20-1; CDR3aa: SAFAFGTTYEQY
j_gene: TRBJ1-6; d_gene: .; len: 14; v_gene: TRBV7-9; CDR3aa: ASSLGWVLYNSPLH
j_gene: TRBJ2-7; d_gene: .; len: 11; v_gene: TRBV20-1; CDR3aa: SARELAAYEQY
j_gene: TRBJ1-1; d_gene: .; len: 13; v_gene: TRBV5-1; CDR3aa: ASSLIGVGDTEAF
j_gene: TRBJ2-7; d_gene: TRBD2; len: 11; v_gene: TRBV20-1; CDR3aa: SARGDYSYEQY
j_gene: TRBJ2-1; d_gene: TRBD2; len: 13; v_gene: TRBV6-2/TRBV6-3; CDR3aa: ASRRLAGATNVQF
j_gene: TRBJ2-3; d_gene: .; len: 15; v_gene: TRBV7-9; CDR3aa: ASSLTEFRESTDTQY
j_gene: TRBJ2-6; d_gene: .; len: 12; v_gene: TRBV12-3/TRBV12-4; CDR3aa: ASRQDSGANVLT
j_gene: TRBJ2-7; d_gene: TRBD2; len: 15; v_gene: TRBV7-2; CDR3aa: ASSWPGTSHSGGEQY
j_gene: TRBJ1-2; d_gene: .; len: 11; v_gene: TRBV7-9; CDR3aa: ASSFGGTDGYT
j_gene: TRBJ1-6; d_gene: .; len: 13; v_gene: TRBV7-3; CDR3aa: ASSLLGARNSPLH
j_gene: TRBJ1-1; d_gene: .; len: 10; v_gene: TRBV20-1; CDR3aa: SAREGSTEAF
j_gene: TRBJ1-2; d_gene: .; len: 13; v_gene: TRBV12-3/TRBV12-4; CDR3aa: ASSYESVPHKGYT
j_gene: TRBJ2-7; d_gene: .; len: 13; v_gene: TRBV6-2/TRBV6-3; CDR3aa: ASTEGPYATYEQY
j_gene: .; d_gene: TRBD1; len: 15; v_gene: TRBV5-1; CDR3aa: ASSSKGASFEAYEQY
j_gene: TRBJ2-2; d_gene: .; len: 14; v_gene: TRBV5-6; CDR3aa: ASSHSGRRSTGELF
j_gene: TRBJ1-6; d_gene: .; len: 13; v_gene: TRBV9; CDR3aa: ASSVGGTSNSPLH